The 5 T cell receptor beta chains given below trace back to one sample, sequenced in a study of shared clonotypes between healthy human individuals. The data were produced by immunoSEQ multiplex PCR, yet TCRdb's version contains in-frame clones alone and is incomplete. In the table there are roughly 2 million clones, roughly 95% of which are singletons. The sequencing sample was made of naive CD4+ T cells sorted from blood. Documented subset: CD45RA+ positively selected. The source of these receptors is a man younger than 35 in good health.

The chain employs TRBV4-3 and TRBJ1-1; maybe TRBD1 (6 bases). The CDR3 extends over 15 amino acids. Trimming took 0 bases from V and 5 from J, leaving 13 bases between them. Germline CDR1 reads LGHNA; CDR2 reads YSLEER. In nucleotides, the CDR3 is TGCGCCAGCAGCCAAGATGGGGGGGCTCGGACTGAAGCTTTCTTT. Encoded protein: CASSQDGGARTEAFF.

The chain joins TRBV6-9 to TRBJ2-4; 13 bases map to TRBD2. Germline values: CDR1 MNHGY, CDR2 SVAAGI. The CDR3 has 22 residues. V shed 4 bases and J 0 bases; nucleotides not matched to a gene: 18. The CDR3, as DNA: TGTGCCAGCAGTTGCCCGGGACTAGCGGGATTCAAGGCCGCTAGAGCCAAAAACATTCAGTACTTC. As protein: CASSCPGLAGFKAARAKNIQYF.

Turning to this clone: Within the sample, other DNA sequences also encode this same CDR3. The chain's CDR3 is CAISEGTGDSPLHF. Written as DNA, the CDR3 is TGTGCCATCAGTGAAGGGACAGGGGATTCACCCCTCCACTTT. This chain joins TRBV10-3 and TRBJ1-6; 10 nucleotides line up with TRBD1. V lost 3 bases and J lost 8; bases outside the gene matches: 1. Per germline, CDR1 ENHRY and CDR2 SYGVKD. This CDR3 comprises 14 residues.

The rearrangement joins TRBV6-1 to TRBJ1-1, with D perhaps TRBD1 (5 bases). The CDR3 totals 15 residues. V shed 5 bases and J shed 0 bases, with 13 bases lying between them. The germline gives CDR1 MNHNS, CDR2 SASEGT. The CDR3 nucleotides are TGTGCCAGCAGTACCCAGACAGCCCTGAACACTGAAGCTTTCTTT. Protein product: CASSTQTALNTEAFF.

This chain connects TRBV5-8 to TRBJ1-3; D uncertain. Per germline, CDR1 SGHTS and CDR2 YDEGEE. V lost 4 bases and J 4 bases, leaving 18 bases between the germline ends. This CDR3 contains 16 residues. This CDR3 is CASSALPDGAGNTIYF. The DNA for the CDR3 is TGTGCCAGCAGCGCCTTACCGGACGGAGCCGGAAACACCATATATTTT.